Included here is one T cell receptor beta chain sequence, with context. These data originate in a study of blood T cell repertoires in COVID-19. Study summary: Spain, Italy and the United States supplied samples that represented acute and convalescent COVID-19. PBMCs, B-cell-depleted T cells, or T cells were the source of the cDNA or gDNA that made up the material.

In the source study's methods: Using reference gene primer amplification, nucleated cell counts were estimated. Clones were read by immunoSEQ multiplex PCR, and TCRdb kept only the in-frame ones, dropping some. The V and J calls and the clone size are those of that table, but D and trimming were determined from the DNA. Of 150,000 to 200,000 clones detected, around 87% appear once; the ten largest clones hold 0.45% to 0.6%. V dropped 5 bases and J dropped 9 bases, with 20 bases sitting between them. This CDR3 comprises 15 residues. Looked up from germline, CDR1 is SQVTM and CDR2 is ANQGSEA. The rearrangement joins TRBV29-1 to TRBJ1-6, with D unclear. This sequence originates from a man aged 60 to 69 with COVID-19, enrolled during active disease. Sequenced sample: peripheral blood. The CDR3 region has the DNA TGCAGCGTTTTAGTGGTCGACGGATCTAGTTCACCCCTCCACTTT. Its protein product is CSVLVVDGSSSPLHF. The full variable domain, in which reference TRBV29-1 and TRBJ1-6 provide the parts outside the CDR3, is SAVISQKPSRDICQRGTSLTIQCQVDSQVTMMFWYRQQPGQSLTLIATANQGSEATYESGFVIDKFPISRPNLTFSTLTVSNMSPEDSSIYLCSVLVVDGSSSPLHFGNGTRLTVT.